This entry is about one T cell receptor beta chain. This clone was seen a few times. Its antigen is unknown. The record has no base qualities; no much larger clone is one base away. One collaborating source in Seattle enrolled patients while the patients were actively infected and followed the patients over time throughout the course of disease. Each collaborating institution followed its own protocols to collect whole blood in K2EDTA tubes. For TCRbeta analysis, collaborator samples were shipped as frozen whole blood, as isolated PBMCs, or as DNA extracted from either sample type. This sample is drawn from a study of blood T cell repertoires in COVID-19 (dated by TCRdb to 2020 to 2022). For the wider study: Collaborator samples came from the United States, Italy and Spain and covered acute and convalescent phases of COVID-19. Samples were obtained from the ongoing ImmuneRACE study (first 160 participants) and from about 1,300 subjects provided by 6 global collaborators. Nearly every sample came with metadata listing a de-identified subject ID, COVID-19 status, age in years and sex. Deeply sampled blood TCRbeta repertoires from subjects exposed to, actively infected with, or recovered from COVID-19 were included in the dataset. The repertoires were released in a freely available public database intended as a resource for research on the immune response to SARS-CoV-2. Where available, HLA class I and class II types were taken from metadata supplied by the sample provider and were not determined by assay-based typing. The material from the prospective study consisted of cDNA or gDNA derived from T cells, B-cell-depleted T cells, or PBMCs.

Paper-wide results and their limitations: The quantity of clinical and demographic metadata differed by source and by participant and was supplied without curation.

The CDR3 numbers 13 residues from cysteine through phenylalanine. The sequence is cut down to CDR3 DNA, 39 bases in frame from base 1. The junction shows trimming of 1 base on V and 2 bases on J, plus 8 bases between the germline ends. CDR1 and CDR2, per the germline V gene, are SQVTM and ANQGSEA. TCRbeta CDR3 regions were amplified from genomic DNA using the immunoSEQ Assay, a bias-controlled multiplex PCR. The study's own analysis went as follows. Within the assay, amplification of reference gene primers was used to estimate how many nucleated cells each sample contained. To quantify the absolute abundance of each unique TCRbeta CDR3 rearrangement, sequence reads were collapsed and filtered. For each sample, productive Simpson clonality was calculated as the square root of Simpson's diversity index over productive rearrangements. Not all clones reach the TCRdb copy of this immuneACCESS table, which keeps in-frame sequences only. Checked studies attribute under half of the gap to unresolved V genes and leave the rest unexplained. The V and J calls and clone size come from that table; D and trimming were worked out from the DNA. The sample table records approximately 300,000 clones; approximately 90% of these occur just once. The ten biggest clones cover 6.5% to 8% of the sample.

The sequenced material came from peripheral blood. This receptor chain uses TRBV29-1 and TRBJ1-1; the D segment cannot be called with confidence. The receptor was isolated from a woman aged 30 to 39 with COVID-19, enrolled during active disease. For the CDR3, the sequence is CSVEVQVNTEAFF. The DNA is TGCAGCGTTGAAGTTCAGGTTAACACTGAAGCTTTCTTT.